This T cell receptor beta chain is from a study of T cells after yellow fever vaccination (dated by TCRdb to about 2019). A note on the overall study: The SMART-Seq v4 Ultra Low Input RNA kit was used to prepare libraries from fractions with low cell numbers. Blood was drawn at multiple timepoints before and after primary and secondary immunization, with bulk PBMC replicates and cell subsets isolated. To follow T-cell clones before and after primary and booster YFV17D yellow fever vaccination, bulk TCR alpha and beta repertoires were sequenced over time. The cohort comprised two healthy male donors, one aged 18 to 29 and one aged 30 to 40 years. What the work shows at the level of the full study, not this receptor alone: Computational filtering was required because FACS-sorted repertoires could contain abundant contaminating clonotypes from the bulk population. The secondary T-cell response was weaker than the primary response but faster, peaking on day 5 instead of day 15. A small share of clonotypes occurred in both CD4 and CD8 compartments, likely arising from convergent recombination. Because the study included only a couple of donors, the extent to which the findings can be generalized is limited. Most clones expanded after primary vaccination (about 96% of CD4 and 88% of CD8) were re-detected after the booster, suggesting that broad memory maintenance occurred.

This clonotype appeared a few times. There is no known antigen for this receptor. Per-base quality was not reported, and no clone a single base away is much larger than it. Explained via the paper, the treatment or condition label denotes: live attenuated yellow fever vaccine strain. A standard Ficoll-Paque protocol was used to isolate PBMCs from peripheral blood. Dynabeads CD4 and CD8 positive selection kits were used to isolate CD4 and CD8 T-cell fractions. RNA was extracted with TriZol from bulk PBMCs, CD4 and CD8 fractions, and dextramer-positive and dextramer-negative fractions. TCRdb shows the sequencer as Illumina NovaSeq 6000. TCR cDNA was synthesized by 5'RACE template switching, which introduced a universal primer site and unique molecular identifiers. cDNA synthesis was primed from both the TCR alpha and TCR beta constant segments. Two PCR steps were used to amplify libraries, with sample barcodes and sequencing adapters being added in the second step. Sequencing of the libraries was done on either Illumina HiSeq 2500 (2x100 bp) or NovaSeq (2x150 bp). For the original study's pipeline: Demultiplexing of reads and collapsing into UMI consensus sequences were performed with MIGEC, and V(D)J alignment was carried out with MiXCR. Vaccine-responding clonotypes were defined with edgeR using replicate PBMC samples, requiring FDR below 0.01 and a log2 fold change above 5 up to day 15. CD4 or CD8 identity was assigned to each bulk clonotype according to whether the clonotype was present at higher abundance in the sequenced CD4 repertoire or the sequenced CD8 repertoire. Using fastp at Q25 and MiXCR, TCRdb reprocessed the public reads and kept productive beta chains. One record per CDR3 amino acid sequence lists the most common genes and DNA. V and J calls and clone size were set by TCRdb, not the authors. This sample lists about 170,000 distinct CDR3 sequences; about 11% were detected once. The ten largest clones represent 36% of the sample.

V and J lose 3 bases and 6 bases, and a span of 12 bases separates them. Looking up the germline V gene yields CDR1 SGHRS and CDR2 YFSETQ. Taken from cysteine to phenylalanine, the CDR3 has 13 residues. The sequence is cut down to CDR3 DNA, 39 bases in frame from base 1. This clonotype originated in a man aged 18 to 30 who received the YFV17D yellow fever vaccine. Recombination linked TRBV5-1 to TRBJ1-1, with the D gene uncertain. Source: CD8+ T cells sorted from PBMCs, taken 15 days after the yellow fever booster vaccination. The CDR3 protein: CASSSSGGSEAFF. The DNA sequence reads TGCGCCAGCAGCTCATCCGGAGGGTCTGAAGCTTTCTTT.